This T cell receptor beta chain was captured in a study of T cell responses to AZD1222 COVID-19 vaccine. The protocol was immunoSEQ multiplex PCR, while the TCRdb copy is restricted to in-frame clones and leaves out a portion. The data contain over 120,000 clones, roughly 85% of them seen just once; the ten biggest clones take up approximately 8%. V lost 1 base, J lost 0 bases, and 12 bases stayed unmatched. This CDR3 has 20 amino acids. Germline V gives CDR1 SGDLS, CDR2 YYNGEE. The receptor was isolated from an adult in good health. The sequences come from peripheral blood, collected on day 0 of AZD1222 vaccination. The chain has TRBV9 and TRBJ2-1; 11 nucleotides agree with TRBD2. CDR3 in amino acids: CASSVLSGLAGGFSYNEQFF. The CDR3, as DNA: TGTGCCAGCAGCGTACTGTCGGGGCTAGCGGGGGGTTTCTCCTACAATGAGCAGTTCTTC.